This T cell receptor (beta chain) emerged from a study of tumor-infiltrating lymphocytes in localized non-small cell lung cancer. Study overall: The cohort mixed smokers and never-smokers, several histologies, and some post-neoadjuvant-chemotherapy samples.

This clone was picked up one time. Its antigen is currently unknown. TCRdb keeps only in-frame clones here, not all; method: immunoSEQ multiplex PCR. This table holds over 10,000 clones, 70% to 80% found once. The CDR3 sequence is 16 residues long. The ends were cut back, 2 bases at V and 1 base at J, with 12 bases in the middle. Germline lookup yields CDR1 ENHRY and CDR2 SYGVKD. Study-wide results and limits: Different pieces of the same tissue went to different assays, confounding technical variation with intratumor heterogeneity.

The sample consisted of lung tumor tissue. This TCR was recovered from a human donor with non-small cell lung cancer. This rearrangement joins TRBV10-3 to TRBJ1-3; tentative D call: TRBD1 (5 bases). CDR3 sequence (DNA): TGTGCCATCAGTGAGATGGTGGGGACGTCTGGAAACACCATATATTTT. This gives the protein CAISEMVGTSGNTIYF.